Following are 28 T cell receptor beta chains from one sample sequenced in a study of blood T cells in healthy people across ages. It was with a sample-barcoded 5' primer and a J-beta primer mix that a second PCR of about 7 to 12 cycles was run. TCRdb re-derived calls from the 5' RACE reads in MiXCR, one entry per CDR3 protein. The sample lists under 2,000,000 distinct CDR3 sequences, approximately 50% occurring once. The material sequenced was blood. These receptors all stem from a middle-aged woman in good health.

The gene calls are TRBV4-1 and TRBJ1-1, with no clear D. Germline lookup yields CDR1 MGHRA and CDR2 YSYEKL. Trimming removed 1 base from V and 8 bases from J, with 14 bases in between. CDR3 length equals 14 residues. CDR3 region: CASSQGDERPEAFF. The CDR3 nucleotides are TGCGCCAGCAGCCAAGGGGATGAGAGGCCGGAAGCTTTCTTT.

Comment on this clonotype: At one end the junction does not follow the germline gene, possibly because of a read error. The chain's CDR3 is CCARGLGGQAEQETQYF. DNA of the CDR3: TGCTGTGCTAGAGGTTTGGGAGGGCAGGCCGAACAAGAGACCCAGTACTTC. The chain uses TRBV20-1 and TRBJ2-5, with TRBD2 matching 7 bases. Germline CDR1 DFQATT, CDR2 SNEGSKA (reference sequence). The CDR3 covers 17 residues.

The chain combines TRBV7-2 with TRBJ2-1; TRBD1 matches 7 bases. Per the germline V gene, CDR1 is SGHTA and CDR2 is FQGNSA. The J segment lost 5 bases and the V segment lost 5 bases, leaving 9 bases of the junction unmatched. The CDR3 has 15 amino acids. The CDR3 DNA follows: TGTGCCAGCAGCCTCCGACAGGGTGCCAACAATGAGCAGTTCTTC. It is translated as CASSLRQGANNEQFF. The full variable domain, completed using reference TRBV7-2 and TRBJ2-1, is GAGVSQSPSNKVTEKGKDVELRCDPISGHTALYWYRQSLGQGLEFLIYFQGNSAPDKSGLPSDRFSAERTGGSVSTLTIQRTQQEDSAVYLCASSLRQGANNEQFFGPGTRLTVL.

This clonotype has more than one count but fewer than ten. This sequence joins TRBV6-2 or TRBV6-3 and TRBJ2-5; D tentatively fits TRBD1 or TRBD2 (6 bases each). V was shortened by 4 bases and J by 2 bases, with 20 bases between the two germline ends. The CDR3 is made up of 17 amino acids. CDR1 and CDR2 (germline): MNHEY, SVGEGT. The CDR3 spells CASSLLVGGFYQETQYF. CDR3 DNA: TGTGCCAGCAGTTTACTCGTGGGGGGCTTCTATCAAGAGACCCAGTACTTC.

This clonotype has a count of ten or more. This sequence joins TRBV7-2 and TRBJ2-5, with D perhaps matching TRBD2 (6 bases). Germline V gene lookup returns CDR1 SGHTA and CDR2 FQGNSA. Trimming pared 4 bases from V and 4 bases from J, leaving 13 bases between. The CDR3 has 14 residues. This CDR3 reads CASSYGGGIETQYF. CDR3 DNA sequence: TGTGCCAGCAGCTACGGGGGTGGGATAGAGACCCAGTACTTC.

In this sample, this clonotype turned up a few times. V is TRBV27 and J is TRBJ1-5, with 7 bases that match TRBD1. The CDR3 is made up of 15 amino acids. V lost 3 bases to trimming and J lost 1 base; unmatched junction nucleotides: 3. The V gene's germline CDR1 is MNHEY and CDR2 SMNVEV (reference sequence). The CDR3 spells CASSFYRGSNQPQHF. In nucleotides, the CDR3 is TGTGCCAGCAGTTTTTACAGGGGAAGCAATCAGCCCCAGCATTTT.

V and J are TRBV7-6 and TRBJ2-1, with 9 bases aligning to TRBD1. This CDR3 is built from 15 residues. V was pared by 4 bases and J by 6 bases, with 7 bases of the junction left unmatched. Germline lookup yields CDR1 SGHVS and CDR2 FNYEAQ. CDR3 in amino acids: CASSSPLQGANEQFF. The CDR3 nucleotides read TGTGCCAGCAGCTCACCGCTACAGGGGGCCAATGAGCAGTTCTTC.

The chain couples TRBV10-1 to TRBJ2-4, with a possible D match to TRBD1 (5 bases). Trimming stripped 0 bases from V and 5 bases from J, with 11 bases between. CDR3 length: 15 amino acids. The germline V gene has CDR1 WNHNN and CDR2 SYGVQD (reference sequence). The CDR3 protein is CASSESRLGENIQYF. The DNA for the CDR3 is TGCGCCAGCAGTGAGTCAAGGTTAGGGGAAAACATTCAGTACTTC.

In its sample, this clonotype was seen a few times. The chain has TRBV7-9 and TRBJ2-3; D possibly corresponds to TRBD1 (5 bases). The germline V and J ends were trimmed by 4 bases and 1 base, with 12 bases remaining between them. The length of the CDR3 is 15 residues. CDR1 and CDR2 (germline): SEHNR, FQNEAQ (reference sequence). CDR3 loop: CASSSPSTGTDTQYF. The CDR3 DNA reads TGTGCCAGCAGCTCCCCTTCGACAGGCACAGATACGCAGTATTTT.

This clonotype was counted a few times. This chain connects TRBV29-1 to TRBJ2-1; 9 nucleotides align to TRBD2. V lost 5 bases to trimming and J lost 7 bases; unmatched junction nucleotides: 9. Germline V gives CDR1 SQVTM, CDR2 ANQGSEA. This CDR3 region has 14 residues. The CDR3 is CSVPAGGPRNEQFF. CDR3 DNA: TGCAGCGTTCCTGCGGGGGGGCCGCGAAATGAGCAGTTCTTC.

This clonotype was picked up a small number of times. This sequence joins TRBV20-1 and TRBJ1-2; 9 nucleotides match TRBD1. With V trimmed by 5 bases and J by 3 bases, 16 bases remained unmatched. Germline V gene data show CDR1 as DFQATT and CDR2 as SNEGSKA (reference sequence). The CDR3 has 17 amino acids. Here the CDR3 DNA reads TGCAGTGCTCAGCCTAGGACAGGGGTATCGGGCGACTATGGCTACACCTTC. Translated: CSAQPRTGVSGDYGYTF.

The chain is built from TRBV28 and TRBJ2-7; the D gene is possibly TRBD2 (6 bases). Trimming removed 7 bases at V and 4 bases at J, with 14 bases between. The CDR3 is made up of 13 amino acids. Germline V gene data show CDR1 as MDHEN and CDR2 as SYDVKM. Here the CDR3 reads CASKTGTGYEQYF. In DNA form, the CDR3 reads TGTGCCAGCAAGACGGGGACTGGTTACGAGCAGTACTTC. Filled out from reference TRBV28 and TRBJ2-7, the complete variable domain reads DVKVTQSSRYLVKRTGEKVFLECVQDMDHENMFWYRQDPGLGLRLIYFSYDVKMKEKGDIPEGYSVSREKKERFSLILESASTNQTSMYLCASKTGTGYEQYFGPGTRLTVT.

The chain couples TRBV5-1 to TRBJ2-3; D is unresolved. The CDR3 is made up of 15 amino acids. V was cut by 5 bases and J by 1 base, with 14 bases left in between. Germline V CDR1 and CDR2: SGHRS, YFSETQ. As DNA, the CDR3 is TGCGCCAGCAGGATGACACCCACTGGCACAGATACGCAGTATTTT. It codes for CASRMTPTGTDTQYF.

The J gene is TRBJ1-2, the V gene TRBV29-1; possibly TRBD1 for D (6 bases). The length of the CDR3 is 13 residues. V was trimmed by 6 bases and J by 3 bases, leaving 14 bases between them. From germline, CDR1 is SQVTM and CDR2 ANQGSEA. The CDR3 reads CSVLEGVDYGYTF. The CDR3, as DNA: TGCAGCGTCCTCGAGGGGGTGGACTATGGCTACACCTTC.

This clonotype has just a few counts. This sequence joins TRBV20-1 and TRBJ2-5, with D possibly TRBD2 on 5 matching bases. The germline V gene encodes CDR1 DFQATT and CDR2 SNEGSKA (reference sequence). The CDR3 has 13 amino acids. V lost 1 base and J lost 5, with 11 bases in between. CDR3 in DNA: TGCAGTGCTAGAGCGTCCGGGATGGAGACCCAGTACTTC. Protein: CSARASGMETQYF.

In this sample, this clonotype turned up a few times. The V and J genes are TRBV5-1 and TRBJ2-1; D is perhaps TRBD1 or TRBD2 (5 bases each). The CDR3 covers 16 residues. V lost 0 bases and J 0 bases, leaving 10 bases between the germline ends. The V gene's germline CDR1 is SGHRS and CDR2 YFSETQ. This CDR3 reads CASSLELGVSYNEQFF. CDR3 nucleotide sequence: TGCGCCAGCAGCTTGGAATTGGGGGTCTCCTACAATGAGCAGTTCTTC. Filled out from reference TRBV5-1 and TRBJ2-1, the complete variable domain reads KAGVTQTPRYLIKTRGQQVTLSCSPISGHRSVSWYQQTPGQGLQFLFEYFSETQRNKGNFPGRFSGRQFSNSRSEMNVSTLELGDSALYLCASSLELGVSYNEQFFGPGTRLTVL.

The J gene is TRBJ2-3, the V gene TRBV11-2, with 8 bases lining up with TRBD2. This CDR3 has 16 residues. The V gene end was trimmed by 4 bases and the J gene end by 2 bases; junction bases not matched to a gene: 8. Germline values: CDR1 SGHAT, CDR2 FQNNGV. CDR3 DNA: TGTGCCAGCAGCTCTTTACTAGCGGCGATCACAGATACGCAGTATTTT. Translation gives CASSSLLAAITDTQYF.

This chain joins TRBV5-6 and TRBJ1-6; D remains ambiguous. Deletions cut 5 bases from V and 8 bases from J, with 14 bases between. Germline CDR1 and CDR2: SGHDT and YYEEEE. The CDR3 contains 14 residues. The CDR3, as DNA: TGTGCCAGCAGACCCGTTTCGGGTGATTCACCCCTCCACTTT. Protein sequence: CASRPVSGDSPLHF.

This clonotype was counted a single time. The genes are TRBV6-6 and TRBJ1-4; a weak D match, TRBD1 (5 bases). V lost 8 bases to trimming and J lost 3 bases, with 10 bases between them. Germline CDR1 MNHNY, CDR2 SVGAGI (reference sequence). The CDR3 length is 13 residues. Written as DNA, the CDR3 is TGTGCCAGCCGGGGCCCACCTAATGAAAAACTGTTTTTT. Amino acids: CASRGPPNEKLFF.

The genes are TRBV7-3 and TRBJ2-1; tentative D call: TRBD2 (6 bases). The CDR3 length is 13 residues. Germline V gives CDR1 SGHTA, CDR2 FQGTGA. The V end lost 5 bases, the J end lost 10 bases, and 15 bases lay between the germline ends. The CDR3 DNA reads TGTGCCAGCAGCCAGGGACTCCAATCGGAGCAGTTCTTC. It specifies CASSQGLQSEQFF.

The chain's CDR3 is CASSARDRANEKLFF. The CDR3 region has the DNA TGTGCCAGCAGTGCCCGGGACAGGGCTAATGAAAAACTGTTTTTT. The chain joins TRBV6-5 to TRBJ1-4; TRBD1 aligns across 9 bases. The junction had 4 bases not matched to a gene; V was cut back by 5 bases and J by 3 bases. The CDR3 runs to 15 residues. Germline lookup yields CDR1 MNHEY and CDR2 SVGAGI.

The rearrangement joins TRBV29-1 to TRBJ1-4; 8 nucleotides agree with TRBD1. V shed 1 base, J shed 10 bases, and the junction held 5 bases outside the gene matches. In germline, CDR1 is SQVTM, CDR2 ANQGSEA. The CDR3 is made up of 13 amino acids. The CDR3 loop reads CSVEGTGTGKLFF. In DNA form, the CDR3 reads TGCAGCGTTGAAGGGACAGGGACAGGAAAACTGTTTTTT. Full variable domain (remainder filled in from reference TRBV29-1 and TRBJ1-4): SAVISQKPSRDICQRGTSLTIQCQVDSQVTMMFWYRQQPGQSLTLIATANQGSEATYESGFVIDKFPISRPNLTFSTLTVSNMSPEDSSIYLCSVEGTGTGKLFFGSGTQLSVL.

V usage is TRBV29-1 and J usage is TRBJ1-5, with D possibly being TRBD1 (6 bases). The germline CDR1 and CDR2 sequences are SQVTM and ANQGSEA. The CDR3 covers 15 residues. The germline V and J ends were trimmed by 6 bases and 3 bases, with 18 bases remaining between them. The CDR3 DNA sequence: TGCAGCGTGGGGAGGGGGAGAGGGTCCAATCAGCCCCAGCATTTT. It specifies CSVGRGRGSNQPQHF.

This chain connects TRBV4-3 to TRBJ2-7; the D call may be TRBD1 or TRBD2 (5 bases each). The J call may be in error: the DNA end matches TRBJ2-5 better. The CDR3 sequence is 15 residues long. From germline, CDR1 is LGHNA and CDR2 YSLEER. The CDR3 protein is CASSPTRDLRETQYF. The CDR3 DNA sequence: TGCGCCAGCAGCCCTACCCGGGACCTGCGGGAGACCCAGTACTTC.

This clonotype has more than one count but fewer than ten. This rearrangement joins TRBV7-3 to TRBJ2-1; 8 positions agree with TRBD2. With V trimmed by 0 bases and J by 8 bases, 6 bases remained unmatched. Germline V gene sequence: CDR1 SGHTA, CDR2 FQGTGA. There are 15 residues in the CDR3. CDR3 nucleotide sequence: TGTGCCAGCAGCTTAACTCCCGGGGGGGCCGATGAGCAGTTCTTC. Amino acid sequence: CASSLTPGGADEQFF.

The chain uses TRBV28 and TRBJ1-2; a weak D match, TRBD1 (5 bases). V shed 5 bases and J shed 8 bases, with 24 bases lying between them. Germline lookup yields CDR1 MDHEN and CDR2 SYDVKM. The CDR3 extends over 16 amino acids. The CDR3 loop reads CASSLASGPASGGYTF. CDR3 nucleotide sequence: TGTGCCAGCAGTCTAGCCTCGGGACCGGCCTCGGGGGGCTACACCTTC.

This clonotype was seen just once. Written as DNA, the CDR3 is TGTGCCAGCAGTCAACAGGGATCCGTGTCACCCCTCCACTTT. This encodes CASSQQGSVSPLHF. V usage is TRBV12-3 or TRBV12-4 and J usage is TRBJ1-6; D may be TRBD1 (6 bases). The CDR3 loop spans 14 amino acids. V was pared by 5 bases and J by 10 bases, with 15 bases between.

J is TRBJ2-1 and V is TRBV7-2; 8 bases fit TRBD2. Germline lookup yields CDR1 SGHTA and CDR2 FQGNSA. The CDR3 has 17 residues. J was trimmed by 6 bases and V by 2 bases; bases with no gene match: 12. CDR3 sequence reads: CASSLRGQGLGVNEQFF. The CDR3, as DNA: TGTGCCAGCAGCTTAAGGGGCCAGGGACTAGGGGTCAATGAGCAGTTCTTC.